Listed below are T cell receptor beta chains from one sample, sequenced in a study of PD-L1 blockade in urothelial cancer. Method: immunoSEQ multiplex PCR; TCRdb's copy keeps in-frame clones and lacks some. The repertoire holds 50,000 to 55,000 clones, 70% to 90% seen once, with about 20% in the top ten. The sequencing used PBMCs, collected around atezolizumab (anti-PD-L1) treatment. The origin of the receptors is a man aged 55 to 69 with urothelial cancer. The CDR3 runs from the conserved cysteine through the conserved F or W. Fields, in order: clone size, J gene, V gene, D gene, CDR3 protein, CDR3 DNA. A D gene is named only where the DNA matches it firmly. Not every row has a clone size; where given, it reads once, few, many or a size class.

clone size: -
J gene: TRBJ1-1
V gene: TRBV5-1
D gene: -
CDR3 protein: CASSLEPGNTEAFF
CDR3 DNA: TGCGCCAGCAGCTTGGAACCAGGTAACACTGAAGCTTTCTTT

clone size: -
J gene: TRBJ2-5
V gene: TRBV7-9
D gene: TRBD1
CDR3 protein: CASSFTGTAQYF
CDR3 DNA: TGTGCCAGCAGCTTTACCGGGACAGCCCAGTACTTC

clone size: -
J gene: TRBJ2-6
V gene: TRBV5-1
D gene: TRBD1
CDR3 protein: CASSLVLGQSTSGANVLTF
CDR3 DNA: TGCGCCAGCAGCTTGGTGTTGGGACAGAGCACCTCTGGGGCCAACGTCCTGACTTTC

clone size: -
J gene: TRBJ2-7
V gene: TRBV19
D gene: TRBD1
CDR3 protein: CASSIAVGQGYEQYF
CDR3 DNA: TGTGCCAGTAGTATTGCCGTAGGACAGGGCTACGAGCAGTACTTC

clone size: -
J gene: TRBJ2-7
V gene: TRBV6-1
D gene: -
CDR3 protein: CASSEAHRDYEQYF
CDR3 DNA: TGTGCCAGCAGTGAAGCGCATCGGGACTACGAGCAGTACTTC

clone size: -
J gene: TRBJ2-7
V gene: TRBV9
D gene: -
CDR3 protein: CASSVGVGVYEQYF
CDR3 DNA: TGTGCCAGCAGCGTAGGGGTAGGGGTGTACGAGCAGTACTTC

clone size: -
J gene: TRBJ2-7
V gene: TRBV11-2
D gene: -
CDR3 protein: CASSSRQFYEQYF
CDR3 DNA: TGTGCCAGCAGCTCGCGACAGTTCTACGAGCAGTACTTC

clone size: -
J gene: TRBJ2-7
V gene: TRBV4-3
D gene: -
CDR3 protein: CASSLAGLIYEQYF
CDR3 DNA: TGCGCCAGCAGCTTGGCGGGGCTGATCTACGAGCAGTACTTC

clone size: -
J gene: TRBJ1-1
V gene: TRBV7-9
D gene: -
CDR3 protein: CASSGAGGLGTEAFF
CDR3 DNA: TGTGCCAGCAGCGGAGCGGGGGGGTTGGGCACTGAAGCTTTCTTT

clone size: -
J gene: TRBJ2-1
V gene: TRBV19
D gene: TRBD2
CDR3 protein: CASSSIAGVGEQFF
CDR3 DNA: TGTGCCAGTAGTAGTATAGCGGGAGTTGGTGAGCAGTTCTTC

clone size: -
J gene: TRBJ1-5
V gene: TRBV5-1
D gene: TRBD1
CDR3 protein: CASSSTGGNQPQHF
CDR3 DNA: TGCGCCAGCAGCTCAACAGGGGGAAATCAGCCCCAGCATTTT

clone size: -
J gene: TRBJ2-1
V gene: TRBV7-2
D gene: TRBD2
CDR3 protein: CASSLSSGGYNEQFF
CDR3 DNA: TGTGCCAGCAGCTTGTCTAGCGGGGGCTACAATGAGCAGTTCTTC

clone size: once
J gene: TRBJ1-1
V gene: TRBV5-4
D gene: TRBD1
CDR3 protein: CASWRTGATEAFF
CDR3 DNA: TGTGCCAGCTGGAGGACAGGGGCGACTGAAGCTTTCTTT

clone size: -
J gene: TRBJ2-1
V gene: TRBV6-1
D gene: TRBD2
CDR3 protein: CASSELSGDRYNEQFF
CDR3 DNA: TGTGCCAGCAGTGAACTTAGCGGGGACCGGTACAATGAGCAGTTCTTC

clone size: -
J gene: TRBJ2-1
V gene: TRBV6-4
D gene: -
CDR3 protein: CASSSGVESYNEQFF
CDR3 DNA: TGTGCCAGCAGTTCAGGGGTAGAGTCCTACAATGAGCAGTTCTTC

clone size: -
J gene: TRBJ1-5
V gene: TRBV30
D gene: -
CDR3 protein: CAWSVLSVGSEPQHF
CDR3 DNA: TGTGCCTGGAGTGTACTTTCAGTCGGGTCGGAGCCCCAGCATTTT

clone size: few
J gene: TRBJ2-7
V gene: TRBV6-5
D gene: TRBD1
CDR3 protein: CASSFTGGWEQYF
CDR3 DNA: TGTGCCAGCAGCTTTACAGGGGGGTGGGAGCAGTACTTC

clone size: few
J gene: TRBJ2-7
V gene: TRBV18
D gene: TRBD2
CDR3 protein: CASSPPSGRAYEQYF
CDR3 DNA: TGTGCCAGCTCACCCCCTAGCGGGAGGGCCTACGAGCAGTACTTC

clone size: few
J gene: TRBJ2-2
V gene: TRBV7-9
D gene: -
CDR3 protein: CASSLGLNTGELFF
CDR3 DNA: TGTGCCAGCAGCTTGGGACTGAACACCGGGGAGCTGTTTTTT

clone size: -
J gene: TRBJ1-5
V gene: TRBV18
D gene: -
CDR3 protein: CASSPSHDQPQHF
CDR3 DNA: TGTGCCAGCTCACCATCACATGATCAGCCCCAGCATTTT

clone size: -
J gene: TRBJ2-1
V gene: TRBV6-4
D gene: TRBD2
CDR3 protein: CASTSGGSSYNEQFF
CDR3 DNA: TGTGCCAGTACTAGCGGGGGGAGCTCCTACAATGAGCAGTTCTTC

clone size: -
J gene: TRBJ2-3
V gene: TRBV5-6
D gene: TRBD1
CDR3 protein: CASSLGYWTGKVTDTQYF
CDR3 DNA: TGTGCCAGCAGCTTGGGTTATTGGACAGGGAAAGTCACAGATACGCAGTATTTT

clone size: -
J gene: TRBJ1-2
V gene: TRBV15
D gene: -
CDR3 protein: CATSAGHYGYTF
CDR3 DNA: TGTGCCACCAGCGCGGGACACTATGGCTACACCTTC

clone size: -
J gene: TRBJ2-3
V gene: TRBV7-6
D gene: -
CDR3 protein: CASSPLGGGGDTQYF
CDR3 DNA: TGTGCCAGCAGCCCCCTAGGGGGAGGGGGAGATACGCAGTATTTT

clone size: -
J gene: TRBJ2-7
V gene: TRBV19
D gene: TRBD2
CDR3 protein: CASSIRLAGAFSYEQYF
CDR3 DNA: TGTGCCAGTAGTATACGACTAGCGGGAGCATTCAGCTACGAGCAGTACTTC

clone size: once
J gene: TRBJ2-1
V gene: TRBV2
D gene: TRBD2
CDR3 protein: CASRDSTSGKPEQFF
CDR3 DNA: TGTGCCAGCAGAGATTCGACTAGCGGGAAGCCTGAGCAGTTCTTC

clone size: -
J gene: TRBJ1-2
V gene: TRBV28
D gene: TRBD1
CDR3 protein: CASSGATGAPYGYTF
CDR3 DNA: TGTGCCAGCAGTGGGGCGACAGGGGCCCCCTATGGCTACACCTTC

clone size: -
J gene: TRBJ2-7
V gene: TRBV5-4
D gene: -
CDR3 protein: CASSLGAGTPYEQYF
CDR3 DNA: TGTGCCAGCAGCTTGGGGGCCGGGACACCCTACGAGCAGTACTTC

clone size: -
J gene: TRBJ1-5
V gene: TRBV6-5
D gene: TRBD1
CDR3 protein: CASGQGGNQPQHF
CDR3 DNA: TGTGCCAGCGGACAGGGGGGCAATCAGCCCCAGCATTTT

clone size: -
J gene: TRBJ1-1
V gene: TRBV5-4
D gene: -
CDR3 protein: CASSLTGRYTEAFF
CDR3 DNA: TGTGCCAGCAGCTTGACGGGGAGGTACACTGAAGCTTTCTTT

clone size: -
J gene: TRBJ1-6
V gene: TRBV19
D gene: TRBD1
CDR3 protein: CASRKGQAINSPLHF
CDR3 DNA: TGTGCCAGTAGGAAGGGACAGGCGATAAATTCACCCCTCCACTTT

clone size: -
J gene: TRBJ2-7
V gene: TRBV5-1
D gene: -
CDR3 protein: CASSLVFPGSSYEQYF
CDR3 DNA: TGCGCCAGCAGCTTGGTGTTTCCGGGTAGCTCCTACGAGCAGTACTTC

clone size: -
J gene: TRBJ1-6
V gene: TRBV27
D gene: -
CDR3 protein: CASSLRSTGSFLPGNSPLHF
CDR3 DNA: TGTGCCAGCAGTTTAAGGAGTACGGGTAGCTTTCTCCCTGGTAATTCACCCCTCCACTTT

clone size: once
J gene: TRBJ2-5
V gene: TRBV9
D gene: -
CDR3 protein: CASSVRGGVLETQYF
CDR3 DNA: TGTGCCAGCAGCGTAAGAGGGGGGGTATTAGAGACCCAGTACTTC

clone size: -
J gene: TRBJ1-1
V gene: TRBV18
D gene: -
CDR3 protein: CASSPTQENTEAFF
CDR3 DNA: TGTGCCAGCTCACCCACTCAAGAGAACACTGAAGCTTTCTTT

clone size: -
J gene: TRBJ2-7
V gene: TRBV6-5
D gene: -
CDR3 protein: CASSYKAGGVYEQYF
CDR3 DNA: TGTGCCAGCAGTTACAAAGCGGGCGGCGTCTACGAGCAGTACTTC

clone size: medium-sized
J gene: TRBJ2-7
V gene: TRBV6-1
D gene: -
CDR3 protein: CASRRNEQYF
CDR3 DNA: TGTGCCAGCAGGCGAAATGAGCAGTACTTC

clone size: -
J gene: TRBJ2-5
V gene: TRBV12-5
D gene: -
CDR3 protein: CASGLTGVLETQYF
CDR3 DNA: TGTGCTAGTGGTTTGACCGGGGTATTAGAGACCCAGTACTTC

clone size: -
J gene: TRBJ2-7
V gene: TRBV18
D gene: -
CDR3 protein: CASSPPSRAGEQYF
CDR3 DNA: TGTGCCAGCTCACCACCGTCAAGGGCGGGCGAGCAGTACTTC

clone size: -
J gene: TRBJ2-7
V gene: TRBV7-9
D gene: -
CDR3 protein: CASSLASGTYEQYF
CDR3 DNA: TGTGCCAGCAGCTTAGCGTCCGGTACCTACGAGCAGTACTTC

clone size: -
J gene: TRBJ2-7
V gene: TRBV6-4
D gene: -
CDR3 protein: CASSDGALPSQRNEQYF
CDR3 DNA: TGTGCCAGCAGTGACGGGGCTCTGCCATCTCAGCGCAACGAGCAGTACTTC

clone size: -
J gene: TRBJ1-5
V gene: TRBV6-6
D gene: -
CDR3 protein: CASVRGQDSNQPQHF
CDR3 DNA: TGTGCCAGCGTTCGTGGACAAGATAGCAATCAGCCCCAGCATTTT

clone size: -
J gene: TRBJ2-5
V gene: TRBV4-2
D gene: -
CDR3 protein: CASSPRDFTRQETQYF
CDR3 DNA: TGTGCCAGCAGCCCAAGGGACTTCACACGCCAAGAGACCCAGTACTTC

clone size: -
J gene: TRBJ2-3
V gene: TRBV7-7
D gene: -
CDR3 protein: CASSLAVGGPGTQYF
CDR3 DNA: TGTGCTAGCAGCTTAGCTGTGGGGGGGCCTGGTACGCAGTATTTT

clone size: -
J gene: TRBJ1-1
V gene: TRBV18
D gene: -
CDR3 protein: CASSPRSFGNTEAFF
CDR3 DNA: TGTGCCAGCTCACCCCGATCGTTCGGGAACACTGAAGCTTTCTTT

clone size: -
J gene: TRBJ1-1
V gene: TRBV20-1
D gene: -
CDR3 protein: CSARGVEAFF
CDR3 DNA: TGCAGTGCTAGAGGCGTTGAAGCTTTCTTT

clone size: -
J gene: TRBJ2-2
V gene: TRBV6-4
D gene: -
CDR3 protein: CASSASPGTGELFF
CDR3 DNA: TGTGCCAGCAGCGCGTCCCCCGGGACCGGGGAGCTGTTTTTT

clone size: -
J gene: TRBJ1-1
V gene: TRBV30
D gene: -
CDR3 protein: CALQLSNTEAFF
CDR3 DNA: TGTGCCTTACAGCTATCGAACACTGAAGCTTTCTTT

clone size: -
J gene: TRBJ2-5
V gene: TRBV18
D gene: -
CDR3 protein: CASSPTEETQYF
CDR3 DNA: TGTGCCAGCTCGCCTACGGAGGAGACCCAGTACTTC

clone size: -
J gene: TRBJ2-1
V gene: TRBV7-6
D gene: TRBD1
CDR3 protein: CASSRQGSSYNEQFF
CDR3 DNA: TGTGCCAGCAGTAGACAGGGGAGCTCCTACAATGAGCAGTTCTTC

clone size: -
J gene: TRBJ2-5
V gene: TRBV19
D gene: TRBD2
CDR3 protein: CASSILAGGRGETQYF
CDR3 DNA: TGTGCCAGTAGTATTTTAGCGGGAGGGCGGGGAGAGACCCAGTACTTC

clone size: few
J gene: TRBJ2-7
V gene: TRBV18
D gene: -
CDR3 protein: CASSRTASYEQYF
CDR3 DNA: TGTGCCAGCTCACGGACAGCGAGCTACGAGCAGTACTTC

clone size: -
J gene: TRBJ1-1
V gene: TRBV4-3
D gene: TRBD1
CDR3 protein: CASSQVDRVNTEAFF
CDR3 DNA: TGCGCCAGCAGCCAAGTCGACAGGGTCAACACTGAAGCTTTCTTT

clone size: -
J gene: TRBJ2-3
V gene: TRBV29-1
D gene: -
CDR3 protein: CSVEAGGDTQYF
CDR3 DNA: TGCAGCGTTGAAGCCGGTGGAGATACGCAGTATTTT

clone size: -
J gene: TRBJ2-5
V gene: TRBV30
D gene: TRBD1
CDR3 protein: CAWSTGQGQETQYF
CDR3 DNA: TGTGCCTGGAGCACGGGACAGGGCCAAGAGACCCAGTACTTC

clone size: -
J gene: TRBJ1-1
V gene: TRBV6-1
D gene: TRBD1
CDR3 protein: CASSGIRTGTTEAFF
CDR3 DNA: TGTGCCAGCAGTGGAATAAGGACAGGGACCACTGAAGCTTTCTTT

clone size: -
J gene: TRBJ1-6
V gene: TRBV5-4
D gene: TRBD1
CDR3 protein: CASSLGQAGPNSPLHF
CDR3 DNA: TGTGCCAGCAGCTTAGGACAGGCAGGGCCAAATTCACCCCTCCACTTT